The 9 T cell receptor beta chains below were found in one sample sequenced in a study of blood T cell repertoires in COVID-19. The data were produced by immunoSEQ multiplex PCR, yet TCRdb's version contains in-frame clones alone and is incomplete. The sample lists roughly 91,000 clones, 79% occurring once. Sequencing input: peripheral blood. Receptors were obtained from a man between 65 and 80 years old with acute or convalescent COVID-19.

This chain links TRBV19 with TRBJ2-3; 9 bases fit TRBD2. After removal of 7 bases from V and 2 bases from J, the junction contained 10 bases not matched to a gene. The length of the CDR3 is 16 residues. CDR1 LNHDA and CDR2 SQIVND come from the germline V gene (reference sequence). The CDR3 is CASTPSTSGYTDTQYF. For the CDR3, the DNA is TGTGCCAGTACCCCCTCGACTAGCGGATACACAGATACGCAGTATTTT.

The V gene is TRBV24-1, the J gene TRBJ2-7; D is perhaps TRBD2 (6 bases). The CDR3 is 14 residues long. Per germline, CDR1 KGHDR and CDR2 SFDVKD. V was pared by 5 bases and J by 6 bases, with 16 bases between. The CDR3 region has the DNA TGTGCCACCAGTGGGACGGGACTTTATACCGAGCAGTACTTC. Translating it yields CATSGTGLYTEQYF.

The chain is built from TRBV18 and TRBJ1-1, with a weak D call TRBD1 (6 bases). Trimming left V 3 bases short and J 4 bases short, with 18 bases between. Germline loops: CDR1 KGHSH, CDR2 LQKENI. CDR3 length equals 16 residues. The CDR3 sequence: CASSPGSTQGGTEAFF. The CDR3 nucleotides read TGTGCCAGCTCACCCGGTAGTACACAGGGCGGCACTGAAGCTTTCTTT.

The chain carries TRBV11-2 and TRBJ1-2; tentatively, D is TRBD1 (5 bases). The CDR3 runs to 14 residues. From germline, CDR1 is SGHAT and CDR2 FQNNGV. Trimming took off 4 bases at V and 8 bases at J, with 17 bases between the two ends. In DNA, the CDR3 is TGTGCCAGCAGCTACCACGGCGGGGGAGAGGGCTACACCTTC. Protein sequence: CASSYHGGGEGYTF.

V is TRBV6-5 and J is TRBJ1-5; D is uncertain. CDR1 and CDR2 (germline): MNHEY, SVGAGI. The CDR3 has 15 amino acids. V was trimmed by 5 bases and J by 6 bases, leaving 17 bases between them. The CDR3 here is CASSPFPPGGQPQHF. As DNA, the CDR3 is TGTGCCAGCAGTCCCTTTCCTCCCGGCGGTCAGCCCCAGCATTTT.

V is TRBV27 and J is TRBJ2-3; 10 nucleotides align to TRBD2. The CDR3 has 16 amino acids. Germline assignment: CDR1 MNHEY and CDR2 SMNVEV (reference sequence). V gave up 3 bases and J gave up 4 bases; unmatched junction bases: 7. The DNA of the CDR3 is TGTGCCAGCAGTTTCGGAGCGGGGGGGCCCCCAGATACGCAGTATTTT. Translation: CASSFGAGGPPDTQYF.

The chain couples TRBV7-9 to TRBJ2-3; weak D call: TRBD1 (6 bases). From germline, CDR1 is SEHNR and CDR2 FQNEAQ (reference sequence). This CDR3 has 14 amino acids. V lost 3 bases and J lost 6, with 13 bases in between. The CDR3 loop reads CASSFGQGFDTQYF. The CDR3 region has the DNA TGTGCCAGCAGCTTCGGCCAGGGGTTTGATACGCAGTATTTT.

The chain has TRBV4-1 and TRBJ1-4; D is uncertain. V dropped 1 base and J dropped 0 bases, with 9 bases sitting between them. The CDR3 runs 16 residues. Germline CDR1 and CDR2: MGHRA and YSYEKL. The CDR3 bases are TGCGCCAGCAGCCAAGGTGGAGCATCAACTAATGAAAAACTGTTTTTT. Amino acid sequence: CASSQGGASTNEKLFF.

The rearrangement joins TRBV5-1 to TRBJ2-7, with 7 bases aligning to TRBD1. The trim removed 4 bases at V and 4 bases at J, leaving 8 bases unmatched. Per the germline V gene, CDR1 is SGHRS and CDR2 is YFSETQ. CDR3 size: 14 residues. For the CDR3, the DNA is TGCGCCAGCAGCCGGGGCGACAGGGCGTACGAGCAGTACTTC. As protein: CASSRGDRAYEQYF.